The 17 T cell receptor beta chains in this list originate from one sample, sequenced in a study of blood T cell repertoires in COVID-19 (dated by TCRdb to 2018 to 2021). Libraries were prepared through the immunoSEQ multiplex PCR assay. The source is immuneACCESS, and TCRdb retained only in-frame sequences with V and J called. Part of the clones is not carried over; for the studies checked, unresolved V genes explain less than half of this, and the remainder is unexplained. The sample table records over 250,000 clones; approximately 89% of these occur just once. Roughly a tenth of the sample goes to the ten largest clones. The specimen was peripheral blood. These receptors came from a woman in her seventies with COVID-19, enrolled during active disease.

This clone was found once. V is TRBV28 and J is TRBJ2-5; a possible D gene is TRBD1 (6 bases). Germline loops: CDR1 MDHEN, CDR2 SYDVKM. CDR3 length equals 13 residues. Deletions cut 5 bases from V and 3 bases from J, with 10 bases between. The CDR3, as DNA: TGTGCCAGCAGTCACCGGACAGAAGAGACCCAGTACTTC. This encodes CASSHRTEETQYF.

The chain combines TRBV5-1 with TRBJ2-7; TRBD1 matches at 9 bases. Germline V gene sequence: CDR1 SGHRS, CDR2 YFSETQ. This CDR3 contains 15 residues. V trimming: 9 bases; J trimming: 1 base; junction bases outside the gene matches: 11. CDR3 DNA sequence: TGCGCCACCGGGACAGGGTCTACTCCGTCCTACGAGCAGTACTTC. This gives the protein CATGTGSTPSYEQYF.

V and J are TRBV10-1 and TRBJ2-1; D gene unclear. V shed 3 bases and J shed 2 bases, with 14 bases lying between them. Germline assignment: CDR1 WNHNN and CDR2 SYGVQD (reference sequence). The CDR3 has 16 residues. The CDR3 DNA sequence: TGCGCCAGCAGTGAAGGCTTAGCCAAGGCCTACAATGAGCAGTTCTTC. This translates into CASSEGLAKAYNEQFF.

This clone was seen more than once but under ten times. The J gene is TRBJ1-5, the V gene TRBV7-8; a weak D match, TRBD1 (6 bases). CDR1 SGHVS and CDR2 FQNEAQ come from the germline V gene. The CDR3 length is 13 residues. Trimming took off 5 bases at V and 4 bases at J, with 9 bases between the two ends. The CDR3 DNA follows: TGTGCCAGCAGCGCGGACAGAAATCAGCCCCAGCATTTT. It specifies CASSADRNQPQHF.

The chain couples TRBV2 to TRBJ1-2; D might be TRBD1 (6 bases). The CDR3 is made up of 13 amino acids. Germline V CDR1 and CDR2: SNHLY, FYNNEI. The V gene lost 6 bases and the J gene lost 6 bases, with 14 bases spanning the gap. CDR3 loop: CASRMTGTHGYTF. The DNA of the CDR3 is TGTGCCAGCAGAATGACAGGTACTCATGGCTACACCTTC.

The genes are TRBV15 and TRBJ1-5; D perhaps matches TRBD1 (5 bases). This CDR3 has 14 amino acids. V shed 3 bases and J shed 0 bases, with 6 bases lying between them. CDR1 LNHNV and CDR2 YYDKDF come from the germline V gene (reference sequence). The CDR3 spells CATSSDSSNQPQHF. For the CDR3, the DNA is TGTGCCACCAGCAGCGACAGTAGCAATCAGCCCCAGCATTTT. The full variable domain, completed using reference TRBV15 and TRBJ1-5, is DAMVIQNPRYQVTQFGKPVTLSCSQTLNHNVMYWYQQKSSQAPKLLFHYYDKDFNNEADTPDNFQSRRPNTSFCFLDIRSPGLGDTAMYLCATSSDSSNQPQHFGDGTRLSIL.

J is TRBJ2-7 and V is TRBV28; 7 nucleotides align to TRBD2. The CDR3 loop spans 14 amino acids. Germline CDR1 reads MDHEN; CDR2 reads SYDVKM. Trimming removed 7 bases from V and 5 bases from J; junction bases left unmatched: 11. The CDR3 loop reads CASTRAGSPHEQYF. In DNA, the CDR3 is TGTGCCAGCACAAGAGCGGGATCTCCCCACGAGCAGTACTTC.

This clone appeared a few times. The chain joins TRBV3-1 (or the pseudogene TRBV3-2) to TRBJ1-2, with unresolved D. The CDR3 consists of 13 residues. CDR1 LGHDT and CDR2 YNNKEL come from the germline V gene (reference sequence). With 1 base removed from V and 4 bases from J, the gap between germline ends came to 7 bases. The CDR3 sequence: CASSQGGGYGYTF. The CDR3 DNA sequence: TGTGCCAGCAGCCAAGGAGGTGGCTATGGCTACACCTTC.

This clone was counted a few times. V is TRBV15 and J is TRBJ1-5, with D unclear. The CDR3 spans 15 residues. V shed 2 bases and J shed 5 bases, with 13 bases lying between them. Per germline, CDR1 LNHNV and CDR2 YYDKDF (reference sequence). CDR3 sequence: CATSRTGREDQPQHF. CDR3 coding DNA: TGTGCCACCAGCAGAACTGGGAGGGAGGATCAGCCCCAGCATTTT. The variable domain in full, with the rest retrieved from reference TRBV15 and TRBJ1-5, is DAMVIQNPRYQVTQFGKPVTLSCSQTLNHNVMYWYQQKSSQAPKLLFHYYDKDFNNEADTPDNFQSRRPNTSFCFLDIRSPGLGDTAMYLCATSRTGREDQPQHFGDGTRLSIL.

This rearrangement joins TRBV6-5 to TRBJ1-3; the D is unclear. Germline lookup yields CDR1 MNHEY and CDR2 SVGAGI. Trimming pared 3 bases from V and 3 bases from J, leaving 6 bases between. CDR3 length equals 13 residues. The CDR3 loop reads CASSYFIGNTIYF. DNA for the CDR3: TGTGCCAGCAGTTATTTTATTGGAAACACCATATATTTT.

This clone occurred once. The rearrangement links TRBV7-8 to TRBJ2-7; 8 nucleotides match TRBD1. The V and J ends lost 4 bases and 4 bases, in that order; junction bases with no gene match: 12. This CDR3 has 16 residues. Germline V lookup: CDR1 SGHVS, CDR2 FQNEAQ. CDR3 loop: CASSSRTGRRVYEQYF. CDR3 nucleotides: TGTGCCAGCAGCTCCAGGACAGGGCGACGAGTATACGAGCAGTACTTC.

A word on this clone: Other DNA sequences within the sample encode an identical CDR3. The chain is built from TRBV28 and TRBJ1-2, with a weak D call TRBD1 (6 bases). V lost 3 bases to trimming and J lost 4 bases, with 6 bases between them. CDR3 length: 12 amino acids. Germline CDR1 is MDHEN and CDR2 is SYDVKM. The CDR3: CASSLDSYGYTF. In DNA, the CDR3 is TGTGCCAGCAGTTTGGACAGCTATGGCTACACCTTC.

The V gene is TRBV30, the J gene TRBJ1-3; weak D call: TRBD1 (5 bases). CDR3 size: 15 residues. Germline CDR1 GTSNPN, CDR2 SVGIG (reference sequence). Trimming stripped 5 bases from V and 0 bases from J, with 14 bases between. CDR3 in amino acids: CAWGGRQFSGNTIYF. The CDR3 region has the DNA TGTGCCTGGGGAGGTCGACAGTTCTCTGGAAACACCATATATTTT.

As for this clone: In the same sample, other DNA sequences code for this CDR3. This sequence joins TRBV19 and TRBJ2-7, with TRBD1 as a possible D gene (5 bases). Germline V gene sequence: CDR1 LNHDA, CDR2 SQIVND (reference sequence). CDR3 length equals 15 residues. The V end lost 3 bases, the J end lost 2 bases, and 14 bases lay between the germline ends. The CDR3 region is CASSMGQGVTYEQYF. The DNA of the CDR3 is TGTGCCAGTAGTATGGGGCAGGGTGTAACCTACGAGCAGTACTTC.

The chain joins TRBV11-3 to TRBJ2-2; tentatively, D is TRBD1 (6 bases). The V and J ends lost 5 bases and 5 bases respectively, with 15 bases between them. The CDR3 consists of 15 residues. Germline values: CDR1 SGHNT, CDR2 YENEEA. The CDR3 sequence is CASSHNAQGTGELFF. The CDR3 DNA is TGTGCCAGCAGCCATAACGCTCAGGGGACCGGGGAGCTGTTTTTT.

In DNA, the CDR3 is TGTGCCAGCAGCCAGAGGTCGGGACTAGCGGGAGGTGACGAGCAGTACTTC. Protein: CASSQRSGLAGGDEQYF. This chain uses TRBV7-2 with TRBJ2-7, with 15 bases that match TRBD2. After removal of 5 bases from V and 5 bases from J, the junction contained 10 bases not matched to a gene. Germline CDR1 and CDR2: SGHTA and FQGNSA. CDR3 length: 17 amino acids. Complete variable domain (other parts from reference TRBV7-2 and TRBJ2-7): GAGVSQSPSNKVTEKGKDVELRCDPISGHTALYWYRQSLGQGLEFLIYFQGNSAPDKSGLPSDRFSAERTGGSVSTLTIQRTQQEDSAVYLCASSQRSGLAGGDEQYFGPGTRLTVT.

The gene calls are TRBV30 and TRBJ1-1; D unresolved. Trimming pared 4 bases from V and 1 base from J, leaving 13 bases between. The CDR3 loop spans 14 amino acids. Per the germline V gene, CDR1 is GTSNPN and CDR2 is SVGIG (reference sequence). The CDR3 spells CAWNGRVQNTEAFF. CDR3 in DNA: TGTGCCTGGAATGGGAGGGTACAGAACACTGAAGCTTTCTTT.